This TCR beta chain was sequenced during a study of blood T cell repertoires in COVID-19. Germline trimming cut 6 bases from V and 7 bases from J; bases unmatched to any gene: 3. Per the germline V gene, CDR1 is LNHDA and CDR2 is SQIVND (reference sequence). The CDR3 totals 12 residues. Authors' processing steps: Estimation of nucleated cell counts relied on the amplification of reference gene primers. TCRdb keeps only in-frame clones here, not all; method: immunoSEQ multiplex PCR. V, J and clone size are those of that table, while D and trimming were read from the DNA. The data contain 140,000 to 150,000 clones, 87% of them seen just once; the ten biggest clones take up over 0.75%.

Sequencing used peripheral blood. The source of this sequence is a woman aged 50 to 60 with acute or convalescent COVID-19. The chain couples TRBV19 to TRBJ1-2, with 9 positions matching TRBD1. CDR3 amino acids: CASSTGGTGYTF. In nucleotides, the CDR3 is TGTGCCAGTAGCACAGGGGGCACTGGCTACACCTTC.